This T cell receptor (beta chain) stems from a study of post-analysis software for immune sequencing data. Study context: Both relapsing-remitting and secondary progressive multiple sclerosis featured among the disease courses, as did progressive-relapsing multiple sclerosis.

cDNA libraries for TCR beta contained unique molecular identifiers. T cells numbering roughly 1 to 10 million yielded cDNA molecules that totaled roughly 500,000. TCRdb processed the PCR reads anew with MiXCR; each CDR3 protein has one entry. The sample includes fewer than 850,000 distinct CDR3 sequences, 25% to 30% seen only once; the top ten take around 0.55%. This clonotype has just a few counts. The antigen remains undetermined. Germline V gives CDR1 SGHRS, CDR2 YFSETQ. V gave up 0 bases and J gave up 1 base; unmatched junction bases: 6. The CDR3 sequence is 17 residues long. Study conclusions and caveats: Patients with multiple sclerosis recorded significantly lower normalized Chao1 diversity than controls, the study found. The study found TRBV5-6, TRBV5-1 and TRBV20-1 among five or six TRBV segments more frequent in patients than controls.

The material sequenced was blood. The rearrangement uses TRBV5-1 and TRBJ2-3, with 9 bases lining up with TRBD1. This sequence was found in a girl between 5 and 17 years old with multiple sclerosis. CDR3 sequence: CASSLALRTGGTDTQYF. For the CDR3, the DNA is TGCGCCAGCAGCTTGGCGCTAAGGACAGGGGGCACAGATACGCAGTATTTT.